These 8 T cell receptor beta chains were all obtained from the same sample, sequenced in a study of shared clonotypes between healthy human individuals (dated by TCRdb to 2020 to 2021). To prepare the library, the immunoSEQ multiplex PCR assay was applied. TCRdb mirrors the immuneACCESS table, restricted to in-frame sequences. Some clones are absent from its copies; in checked studies, under half trace to an unresolved V gene, and the reason for the others is unknown. This sample holds some 2.4 million clones; 80% to 95% were observed only once. About 0.38% of the sample belongs to the ten largest clones. Sequenced input: naive CD4+ T cells from PBMCs. The sample's cell subset or site, from its label and the paper: CD45RA+ positively selected. The source of these receptors is a man aged 18 to 29 in good health. Some clones in this sample may be carry-over from other donors' samples.

The CDR3 loop reads CASSPRTGGGSYNEQFF. CDR3 DNA sequence: TGTGCCAGCAGCCCAAGGACCGGTGGCGGCTCCTACAATGAGCAGTTCTTC. The V call is TRBV5-4, the J call TRBJ2-1, with D unresolved. The germline V and J ends were trimmed by 4 bases and 0 bases, with 17 bases remaining between them. The CDR3 is 17 residues long. Looked up from germline, CDR1 is SGHNT and CDR2 is YYREEE (reference sequence). Combining the CDR3 with reference TRBV5-4 and TRBJ2-1 gives the whole variable domain ETGVTQSPTHLIKTRGQQVTLRCSSQSGHNTVSWYQQALGQGPQFIFQYYREEENGRGNFPPRFSGLQFPNYSSELNVNALELDDSALYLCASSPRTGGGSYNEQFFGPGTRLTVL.

The V gene is TRBV5-1, the J gene TRBJ1-4, with 7 bases aligning to TRBD1. Losses at the gene ends were 7 bases for V and 4 bases for J; bases not matched to a gene: 10. Germline V lookup: CDR1 SGHRS, CDR2 YFSETQ. The CDR3 is 15 amino acids. The chain's CDR3 is CASSRNRDSNEKLFF. The CDR3 nucleotides are TGCGCCAGCTCCCGGAACCGGGACAGTAATGAAAAACTGTTTTTT.

The V gene is TRBV6-5, the J gene TRBJ1-6; the match to TRBD1 covers 8 bases. In germline, CDR1 is MNHEY, CDR2 SVGAGI. Germline trimming cut 6 bases from V and 8 bases from J; bases unmatched to any gene: 9. The CDR3 length is 15 residues. CDR3 region: CASSRTGLDDSPLHF. CDR3 sequence (DNA): TGTGCCAGCAGCAGGACAGGGCTGGACGATTCACCCCTCCACTTT.

This chain links TRBV9 with TRBJ2-3; D possibly corresponds to TRBD2 (5 bases). Trimming took 4 bases from V and 4 from J, leaving 16 bases between them. The CDR3 contains 15 residues. Per germline, CDR1 SGDLS and CDR2 YYNGEE. In DNA, the CDR3 is TGTGCCAGCAGCCCCAGGTTGGGGAGCGCAGATACGCAGTATTTT. Amino acid sequence: CASSPRLGSADTQYF.

The rearrangement links TRBV19 to TRBJ2-7, with 12 bases aligning to TRBD2. J was trimmed by 2 bases and V by 5 bases; bases with no gene match: 19. Germline lookup yields CDR1 LNHDA and CDR2 SQIVND (reference sequence). The CDR3 spans 20 residues. The CDR3 is CASSLSQGRLAGGRPYEQYF. In nucleotides, the CDR3 is TGTGCCAGTAGTCTCTCCCAGGGGAGGCTAGCGGGAGGGCGTCCCTACGAGCAGTACTTC.

Worth noting for this clone: The same CDR3 can be traced to other DNA sequences in this sample. The rearrangement uses TRBV27 and TRBJ2-7; perhaps TRBD1 as D (6 bases). V lost 8 bases to trimming and J lost 0 bases, with 14 bases between them. CDR1 and CDR2 from the germline V gene are MNHEY and SMNVEV (reference sequence). The CDR3 sequence is 14 residues long. CDR3 coding DNA: TGTGCCAGCTCCTCGGACAGAGGCTCCTACGAGCAGTACTTC. It codes for CASSSDRGSYEQYF.

V is TRBV13 and J is TRBJ2-7; possibly TRBD2 for D (6 bases). This CDR3 spans 13 amino acids. CDR1 and CDR2 (germline): PRHDT, FYEKMQ (reference sequence). Trimming took 5 bases from V and 2 from J, leaving 10 bases between them. The CDR3 DNA reads TGTGCCAGCAGCCGAGGACTAACCTACGAGCAGTACTTC. It translates to CASSRGLTYEQYF.

This clone was observed once. The chain combines TRBV27 with TRBJ2-7, with 12 positions matching TRBD2. CDR3 length equals 16 residues. After removal of 4 bases from V and 1 base from J, the junction contained 5 bases not matched to a gene. Looked up from germline, CDR1 is MNHEY and CDR2 is SMNVEV (reference sequence). Written as DNA, the CDR3 is TGTGCCAGCAGTTCCCTACTAGCGGGGGGTTCCTACGAGCAGTACTTC. It encodes CASSSLLAGGSYEQYF.